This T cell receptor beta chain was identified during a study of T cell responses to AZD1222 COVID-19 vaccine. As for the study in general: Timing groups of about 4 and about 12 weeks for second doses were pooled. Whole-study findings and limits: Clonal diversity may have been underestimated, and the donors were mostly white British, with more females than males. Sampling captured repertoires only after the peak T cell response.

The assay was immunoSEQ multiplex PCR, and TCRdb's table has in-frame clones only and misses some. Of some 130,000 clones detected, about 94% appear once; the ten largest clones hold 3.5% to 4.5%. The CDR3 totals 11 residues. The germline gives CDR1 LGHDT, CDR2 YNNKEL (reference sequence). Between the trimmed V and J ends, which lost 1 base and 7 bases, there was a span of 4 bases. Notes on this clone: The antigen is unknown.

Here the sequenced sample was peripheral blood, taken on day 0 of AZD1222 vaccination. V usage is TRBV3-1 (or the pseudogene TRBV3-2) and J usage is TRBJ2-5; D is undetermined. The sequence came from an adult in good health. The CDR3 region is CASSQGRTQYF. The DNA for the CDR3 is TGTGCCAGCAGCCAAGGCCGGACCCAGTACTTC.